The entry that follows covers one T cell receptor (beta chain) sequence. The V end was cut by 4 bases, the J end by 4 bases, with 22 bases between. CDR3 length equals 17 residues. Germline V gene sequence: CDR1 MGHRA, CDR2 YSYEKL. The data belong to a study of blood T cell repertoires in COVID-19. Study-level background: Some COVID-19 samples were acute and others convalescent; all came from the United States, Italy and Spain. T cells, B-cell-depleted T cells, or PBMCs supplied cDNA or gDNA.

In the authors' methods: Reference gene primers were amplified, and this amplification served to estimate nucleated cell counts. Method: immunoSEQ multiplex PCR; TCRdb's copy keeps in-frame clones and lacks some. V, J and clone size derive from that table, while D and trimming were established from the DNA sequence. The profile shows 250,000 to 350,000 clones, approximately 80% of them singletons. The V call is TRBV4-1, the J call TRBJ1-2; TRBD1 is a possible D gene (5 bases). What was sequenced was peripheral blood. The source is a woman aged 50 to 65 with active or convalescent COVID-19. CDR3 nucleotide sequence: TGCGCCAGCAGCCGCCGACCTAGGGGCAGGGAGGTCTATGGCTACACCTTC. Its protein is CASSRRPRGREVYGYTF.